The 32 T cell receptor beta chains listed next were all sequenced from one sample in a study of T cell responses to AZD1222 COVID-19 vaccine. Clones were sequenced by immunoSEQ multiplex PCR, and TCRdb holds only the in-frame ones, with some missing. The repertoire holds roughly 60,000 clones, with roughly 80% as singletons. Specimen: peripheral blood, collected 28 days after the second AZD1222 dose. Source of these receptors: an adult who received the AZD1222 COVID-19 vaccine.

V usage is TRBV7-9 and J usage is TRBJ2-7; no clear D. Germline CDR1 is SEHNR and CDR2 is FQNEAQ (reference sequence). V dropped 4 bases and J dropped 6 bases, with 16 bases sitting between them. This CDR3 contains 14 residues. The CDR3 is CASSSRRSDGEQYF. The CDR3 nucleotides read TGTGCCAGCAGCTCCCGACGCTCGGACGGCGAGCAGTACTTC.

The chain has TRBV28 and TRBJ1-1, with TRBD1 matching over 9 bases. After removal of 6 bases from V and 8 bases from J, the junction contained 4 bases not matched to a gene. This CDR3 has 12 residues. The germline gives CDR1 MDHEN, CDR2 SYDVKM. CDR3 region: CASRGQGREAFF. DNA for the CDR3: TGTGCCAGCAGAGGACAGGGGAGGGAAGCTTTCTTT.

The rearrangement joins TRBV27 to TRBJ1-2, with a weak D call TRBD1 (6 bases). V was clipped by 5 bases and J by 6 bases, with 13 bases between them. The CDR3 totals 13 residues. CDR1 MNHEY and CDR2 SMNVEV come from the germline V gene (reference sequence). This CDR3 is CASSRGGQDGYTF. CDR3 in DNA: TGTGCCAGCAGTCGCGGGGGCCAGGATGGCTACACCTTC.

Of note for this clone: This specimen includes other DNA sequences encoding the same CDR3. The rearrangement uses TRBV6-5 and TRBJ1-2; 11 bases are shared with TRBD1. Germline CDR1 and CDR2: MNHEY and SVGAGI. Trimming removed 3 bases from V and 2 bases from J; junction bases left unmatched: 5. The CDR3 is made up of 16 amino acids. The CDR3 nucleotides read TGTGCCAGCAGTTATGTAAGGACAGGGGGCAACTATGGCTACACCTTC. Translated, it gives CASSYVRTGGNYGYTF.

This chain uses TRBV11-2 with TRBJ1-1; D is perhaps TRBD1 (5 bases). The germline V gene encodes CDR1 SGHAT and CDR2 FQNNGV. V was pared by 4 bases and J by 0 bases, with 21 bases between. This CDR3 spans 18 amino acids. As DNA, the CDR3 is TGTGCCAGCAGCTCCGACTTTGGCGGGGGTTACATGAACACTGAAGCTTTCTTT. The encoded protein is CASSSDFGGGYMNTEAFF.

The chain combines TRBV28 with TRBJ1-1; unclear D gene. The V end was cut by 8 bases, the J end by 10 bases, with 14 bases between. This CDR3 is 11 amino acids long. The V gene's germline CDR1 is MDHEN and CDR2 SYDVKM. CDR3 sequence: CASQSTGRAFF. CDR3 in DNA: TGTGCCAGCCAATCTACTGGAAGAGCTTTCTTT.

The chain recombines TRBV5-1 with TRBJ2-3; a possible D gene is TRBD1 (6 bases). Germline-derived CDR1 and CDR2 are SGHRS and YFSETQ. Trimming took off 0 bases at V and 2 bases at J, with 13 bases between the two ends. The CDR3 is made up of 16 amino acids. CDR3 loop: CASSLERQGFTDTQYF. The CDR3 DNA follows: TGCGCCAGCAGCTTGGAACGGCAGGGGTTCACAGATACGCAGTATTTT. Looking up the rest from reference TRBV5-1 and TRBJ2-3 gives the full variable domain: KAGVTQTPRYLIKTRGQQVTLSCSPISGHRSVSWYQQTPGQGLQFLFEYFSETQRNKGNFPGRFSGRQFSNSRSEMNVSTLELGDSALYLCASSLERQGFTDTQYFGPGTRLTVL.

In regard to this clone: At one end, the junction sequence differs from germline, possibly due to a read error. This chain joins TRBV7-7 and TRBJ2-2; unclear D gene. The CDR3 length is 14 residues. The V gene's germline CDR1 is SSHAT and CDR2 FNYEAQ (reference sequence). The CDR3 nucleotides are TGTGCTAGCAGCTTAAACCCCCGGGCCGGGGAGCTGTTTTTT. Translated, it gives CASSLNPRAGELFF.

V is TRBV28 and J is TRBJ1-1; 7 nucleotides match TRBD1. The germline V gene encodes CDR1 MDHEN and CDR2 SYDVKM. The CDR3 length is 15 residues. J was trimmed by 1 base and V by 5 bases; bases with no gene match: 7. The CDR3 here is CASSPTGQPNTEAFF. Written as DNA, the CDR3 is TGTGCCAGCAGTCCGACGGGACAGCCGAACACTGAAGCTTTCTTT. Complete variable domain (other parts from reference TRBV28 and TRBJ1-1): DVKVTQSSRYLVKRTGEKVFLECVQDMDHENMFWYRQDPGLGLRLIYFSYDVKMKEKGDIPEGYSVSREKKERFSLILESASTNQTSMYLCASSPTGQPNTEAFFGQGTRLTVV.

V is TRBV27 and J is TRBJ1-1; D unclear. V lost 3 bases to trimming and J lost 1 base, with 6 bases between them. This CDR3 is built from 13 residues. CDR1 and CDR2 (germline): MNHEY, SMNVEV (reference sequence). CDR3 DNA sequence: TGTGCCAGCAGTTTCAGCCAGAACACTGAAGCTTTCTTT. Its translation: CASSFSQNTEAFF.

This clone was seen once. The CDR3 DNA reads TGTGCCAGCAGCTTAGTGGGGGGCTATAATTCACCCCTCCACTTT. It is translated as CASSLVGGYNSPLHF. The chain is built from TRBV7-9 and TRBJ1-6; the D gene is possibly TRBD1 (5 bases). This CDR3 contains 15 residues. Trimming took 1 base from V and 3 from J, leaving 7 bases between them. The germline gives CDR1 SEHNR, CDR2 FQNEAQ (reference sequence).

The chain is built from TRBV7-9 and TRBJ2-1; tentatively, D is TRBD1 (6 bases). V was trimmed by 5 bases and J by 3 bases, leaving 14 bases between them. This CDR3 contains 15 residues. CDR1 is SEHNR and CDR2 is FQNEAQ in the germline V gene (reference sequence). CDR3 region: CASSPGWGRYNEQFF. Written as DNA, the CDR3 is TGTGCCAGCAGCCCGGGGTGGGGGCGCTACAATGAGCAGTTCTTC.

This clone was observed once. The chain is built from TRBV14 and TRBJ1-2; 10 bases match TRBD1. This CDR3 comprises 19 residues. Germline V gene sequence: CDR1 SGHDN, CDR2 FVKESK. V dropped 4 bases and J dropped 2; count of bases not matched to a gene: 16. The CDR3 is CASSLGTGEGQGSNYGYTF. CDR3 nucleotide sequence: TGTGCCAGCAGCCTAGGGACAGGGGAAGGCCAGGGGAGCAACTATGGCTACACCTTC.

This clone turned up a few times. The rearrangement joins TRBV19 to TRBJ2-1; D is possibly TRBD1 or TRBD2 (6 bases each). V lost 4 bases and J lost 9, with 16 bases in between. This CDR3 comprises 14 residues. Germline values: CDR1 LNHDA, CDR2 SQIVND (reference sequence). CDR3 residues: CASSRGAGAGEQFF. Here the CDR3 DNA reads TGTGCCAGTAGTAGGGGGGCAGGGGCTGGTGAGCAGTTCTTC.

J is TRBJ1-3 and V is TRBV7-2; D is undetermined. The CDR3 is made up of 14 amino acids. The germline CDR1 and CDR2 sequences are SGHTA and FQGNSA. V was clipped by 1 base and J by 0 bases, with 4 bases between them. The CDR3 region is CASSLVSSGNTIYF. The CDR3 nucleotides are TGTGCCAGCAGCTTAGTCAGCTCTGGAAACACCATATATTTT.

The chain couples TRBV5-1 to TRBJ2-3; D assignment may be TRBD1 or TRBD2 (5 bases each). Germline assignment: CDR1 SGHRS and CDR2 YFSETQ. Trimming took off 6 bases at V and 1 base at J, with 15 bases between the two ends. CDR3 size: 15 residues. The CDR3 reads CASTRDAHGTDTQYF. The CDR3 bases are TGCGCCAGCACACGGGACGCACATGGCACAGATACGCAGTATTTT. The whole variable domain, remainder taken from reference TRBV5-1 and TRBJ2-3, is KAGVTQTPRYLIKTRGQQVTLSCSPISGHRSVSWYQQTPGQGLQFLFEYFSETQRNKGNFPGRFSGRQFSNSRSEMNVSTLELGDSALYLCASTRDAHGTDTQYFGPGTRLTVL.

This chain uses TRBV12-3 or TRBV12-4 with TRBJ2-7; D possibly corresponds to TRBD1 (5 bases). The CDR3 is made up of 13 amino acids. V was cut by 4 bases and J by 5 bases, with 12 bases left in between. The CDR3 is CASSSAGIHEQYF. Here the CDR3 DNA reads TGTGCCAGCAGTTCTGCAGGGATCCACGAGCAGTACTTC.

J is TRBJ1-1 and V is TRBV7-8; 7 bases line up with TRBD1. The CDR3 has 14 residues. V trimming: 2 bases; J trimming: 3 bases; junction bases outside the gene matches: 3. The V gene's germline CDR1 is SGHVS and CDR2 FQNEAQ. CDR3 bases: TGTGCCAGCAGCTTATGGGACAGTGACACTGAAGCTTTCTTT. Translation gives CASSLWDSDTEAFF.

The chain combines TRBV12-3 or TRBV12-4 with TRBJ2-1, with TRBD2 matching 8 bases. J lost 7 bases, V lost 8 bases, and 4 bases had no gene match. The CDR3 is made up of 12 amino acids. The CDR3 DNA is TGTGCCAGCGGATCTAGCGGGAATGAGCAGTTCTTC. Translated, it gives CASGSSGNEQFF.

V usage is TRBV30 and J usage is TRBJ2-1; either TRBD1 or TRBD2 may supply D (5 bases each). Trimming left V 1 base short and J 5 bases short, with 12 bases between. The CDR3 runs 14 residues. CDR1 and CDR2 (germline): GTSNPN, SVGIG (reference sequence). CDR3 loop: CAWSGDRVHNEQFF. CDR3 nucleotide sequence: TGTGCCTGGAGTGGGGACCGCGTCCACAATGAGCAGTTCTTC. The variable domain in full, with the rest retrieved from reference TRBV30 and TRBJ2-1, is SQTIHQWPATLVQPVGSPLSLECTVEGTSNPNLYWYRQAAGRGLQLLFYSVGIGQISSEVPQNLSASRPQDRQFILSSKKLLLSDSGFYLCAWSGDRVHNEQFFGPGTRLTVL.

The rearrangement links TRBV6-5 to TRBJ1-1, with D unclear. V was clipped by 6 bases and J by 1 base, with 9 bases between them. The CDR3 is made up of 13 amino acids. Per the germline V gene, CDR1 is MNHEY and CDR2 is SVGAGI. CDR3 sequence (DNA): TGTGCCAGCAGGCGGACGTCGAACACTGAAGCTTTCTTT. It yields the protein CASRRTSNTEAFF.

This clone appeared a few times. The V gene is TRBV11-1, the J gene TRBJ2-2; D not resolved. Germline V gene lookup returns CDR1 SGHAT and CDR2 FQDESV (reference sequence). V dropped 1 base and J dropped 6 bases, with 9 bases sitting between them. The CDR3 totals 14 residues. Here the CDR3 reads CASSLVVKAGELFF. The CDR3 nucleotides read TGTGCCAGCAGCTTAGTGGTTAAAGCCGGGGAGCTGTTTTTT.

This chain joins TRBV20-1 and TRBJ1-4, with 10 positions matching TRBD1. Germline V lookup: CDR1 DFQATT, CDR2 SNEGSKA (reference sequence). J was trimmed by 7 bases and V by 3 bases; bases with no gene match: 5. This CDR3 is built from 14 residues. The chain's CDR3 is CSASKRQGAEKLFF. The CDR3 bases are TGCAGTGCTAGTAAAAGACAGGGGGCTGAAAAACTGTTTTTT.

This chain connects TRBV29-1 to TRBJ1-4, with D uncertain. CDR3 length: 13 residues. The V and J ends lost 6 bases and 4 bases respectively, with 12 bases between them. The germline CDR1 and CDR2 sequences are SQVTM and ANQGSEA. This CDR3 reads CSVSGIFNEKLFF. The CDR3, as DNA: TGCAGCGTCTCGGGCATATTTAATGAAAAACTGTTTTTT.

The chain couples TRBV19 to TRBJ2-2, with 12 bases identical to TRBD1. This CDR3 comprises 17 residues. With V trimmed by 10 bases and J by 6 bases, 15 bases remained unmatched. The germline V gene has CDR1 LNHDA and CDR2 SQIVND (reference sequence). The CDR3 DNA reads TGTGCCACCCTGGGACAGGGGGCGCCTCGAGGGGCCGGGGAGCTGTTTTTT. Translated: CATLGQGAPRGAGELFF.

This chain connects TRBV12-3 or TRBV12-4 to TRBJ1-1; possibly TRBD1 for D (6 bases). With 4 bases removed from V and 9 bases from J, the gap between germline ends came to 12 bases. The CDR3 is 12 residues long. The CDR3 loop reads CASSSRGYKAFF. In nucleotides, the CDR3 is TGTGCCAGCAGTTCAAGGGGGTACAAAGCTTTCTTT.

The V and J genes are TRBV12-3 or TRBV12-4 and TRBJ1-2; D unclear. Trimming pared 6 bases from V and 4 bases from J, leaving 12 bases between. There are 13 residues in the CDR3. Here the CDR3 reads CASSRNEGYGYTF. The CDR3 DNA reads TGTGCCAGCAGCCGGAATGAGGGCTATGGCTACACCTTC.

This clone was seen more than once but under ten times. This chain links TRBV2 with TRBJ1-1; D is unresolved. The ends were cut back, 6 bases at V and 1 base at J, with 9 bases in the middle. Germline CDR1 reads SNHLY; CDR2 reads FYNNEI. CDR3 length: 13 residues. The CDR3 DNA is TGTGCCAGCAGAGGACTAACGAACACTGAAGCTTTCTTT. This codes for CASRGLTNTEAFF.

The chain has TRBV5-1 and TRBJ1-1; possible D gene TRBD1, 6 bases. CDR1 is SGHRS, CDR2 YFSETQ, per germline. Trimming cost V 6 bases and J 4 bases, with 16 bases left between them. CDR3 length equals 14 residues. CDR3 protein: CASTLEGDSTEAFF. The CDR3 nucleotides are TGCGCCAGCACACTGGAGGGGGATTCCACTGAAGCTTTCTTT.

The V and J genes are TRBV7-3 and TRBJ2-3; tentative D call: TRBD1 (6 bases). Trimming took 3 bases from V and 2 from J, leaving 12 bases between them. Germline CDR1 SGHTA, CDR2 FQGTGA. CDR3 size: 15 residues. The CDR3 bases are TGTGCCAGCAGCTTTCAAGGGGGTTTCACAGATACGCAGTATTTT. Encoded protein: CASSFQGGFTDTQYF.

In its sample, this clone was seen a few times. V usage is TRBV18 and J usage is TRBJ1-5; D may be TRBD1 (5 bases). The CDR3 totals 15 residues. The V end lost 3 bases, the J end lost 0 bases, and 9 bases lay between the germline ends. Germline-derived CDR1 and CDR2 are KGHSH and LQKENI. CDR3 region: CASSPQGDSNQPQHF. The CDR3, as DNA: TGTGCCAGCTCACCCCAGGGCGATAGCAATCAGCCCCAGCATTTT. The full variable domain, rest sourced from reference TRBV18 and TRBJ1-5, is NAGVMQNPRHLVRRRGQEARLRCSPMKGHSHVYWYRQLPEEGLKFMVYLQKENIIDESGMPKERFSAEFPKEGPSILRIQQVVRGDSAAYFCASSPQGDSNQPQHFGDGTRLSIL.

This chain links TRBV6-6 with TRBJ2-1, with 7 bases lining up with TRBD1. CDR1 and CDR2 from the germline V gene are MNHNY and SVGAGI (reference sequence). The V and J ends lost 2 bases and 2 bases, in that order; junction bases with no gene match: 3. The CDR3 covers 15 residues. The DNA for the CDR3 is TGTGCCAGCAGTTACAGGGGGCCGGCCTACAATGAGCAGTTCTTC. It encodes CASSYRGPAYNEQFF.